The rows below give T cell receptor beta chains drawn from one sample of a study of T cell changes during pregnancy in multiple sclerosis. The protocol was immunoSEQ multiplex PCR, while the TCRdb copy is restricted to in-frame clones and leaves out a portion. Here the sample spans approximately 58,000 clones, roughly 89% being singletons. Material: peripheral blood, obtained in the second trimester of pregnancy. The receptors come from a female donor with multiple sclerosis, enrolled in a pregnancy study. CDR3s include the opening cysteine and the closing phenylalanine or tryptophan. A D gene is named only where the DNA matches it firmly. Clone size appears in some rows only: once, few, many, or a class for an expanded clone.

abundance	v_gene	j_gene	d_gene	CDR3nt	CDR3aa
.	TRBV11-2	TRBJ2-7	.	TGTGCCAGCAGCATGCCGACTAGTCACGAGCAGTACTTC	CASSMPTSHEQYF
.	TRBV10-2	TRBJ2-5	TRBD2	TGCGCCAGCAGTGGGAGACTAGCGGGAGGATCCCAAGAGACCCAGTACTTC	CASSGRLAGGSQETQYF
.	TRBV28	TRBJ2-7	TRBD2	TGTGCCAGCAGGTCCCCACGGACTAGCGGGAGTGACGAGCAGTACTTC	CASRSPRTSGSDEQYF
.	TRBV28	TRBJ2-5	.	TGTGCCAGCAGTTTGGGGGACAACCAAGAGACCCAGTACTTC	CASSLGDNQETQYF
.	TRBV4-3	TRBJ2-4	TRBD1	TGCGCCAGCAGCCAAGAGATGGTCAGGGGGTTAGCCAAAAACATTCAGTACTTC	CASSQEMVRGLAKNIQYF
.	TRBV28	TRBJ2-3	TRBD1	TGTGCCAGCAGTTCCCCTGGACAGGGCACAGATACGCAGTATTTT	CASSSPGQGTDTQYF
.	TRBV5-1	TRBJ2-5	.	TGCGCCAGCAGCCCCGGACTGGGAGAGACCCAGTACTTC	CASSPGLGETQYF
.	TRBV4-1	TRBJ1-1	TRBD1	TGCGCCAGCAGCCAAGTTGTTCTAGACAGGGCCAGGGGCACTGAAGCTTTCTTT	CASSQVVLDRARGTEAFF
.	TRBV5-4	TRBJ1-3	.	TGTGCCAGCAGCCTGGACATAGGAAACACCATATATTTT	CASSLDIGNTIYF
.	TRBV2	TRBJ1-1	.	TGTGCCAGCAGTCAAACAGGGTTACCTGAAGCTTTCTTT	CASSQTGLPEAFF
.	TRBV6-5	TRBJ2-5	.	TGTGCCAGCAGCTCCCCCGGGTCACAAGAGACCCAGTACTTC	CASSSPGSQETQYF
.	TRBV4-1	TRBJ1-3	.	TGCGCCAGCAGCCAGGGGGGGTTCCCCTCTGGAAACACCATATATTTT	CASSQGGFPSGNTIYF
.	TRBV27	TRBJ1-5	.	TGTGCCAGCAGTTTTAGGGGTAGCAATCAGCCCCAGCATTTT	CASSFRGSNQPQHF
.	TRBV18	TRBJ2-3	.	TGTGCCAGCTCACCCCTTGACCGGGAACCGGGAGATACGCAGTATTTT	CASSPLDREPGDTQYF
.	TRBV18	TRBJ1-5	TRBD1	TGTGCCAGCTCCCTCGGGACAGGGGGGCATCAGCCCCAGCATTTT	CASSLGTGGHQPQHF
.	TRBV2	TRBJ1-5	.	TGTGCCAGCAGTGAAGGGGGGCAGGTTCAGCCCCAGCATTTT	CASSEGGQVQPQHF
once	TRBV5-6	TRBJ1-1	.	TGTGCCAGCAGCTTGGGCCCGACAGCAAACACTGAAGCTTTCTTT	CASSLGPTANTEAFF
.	TRBV14	TRBJ2-6	TRBD2	TGTGCCAGCAGCCAAGAATCCCGCGGGAGGCGTTGGGGGGCCAACGTCCTGACTTTC	CASSQESRGRRWGANVLTF
.	TRBV5-4	TRBJ2-7	.	TGTGCCAGCAGCCAACAGGGTTCCTACGAGCAGTACTTC	CASSQQGSYEQYF
.	TRBV7-9	TRBJ2-1	TRBD2	TGTGCCAGCAGCTTAGCGGGAGGGCCCCTAAGGGAGCAGTTCTTC	CASSLAGGPLREQFF
.	TRBV4-1	TRBJ2-1	TRBD2	TGCGCCAGCAGCCAAGGCTTTAAGGGACTAGCCAACTACAATGAGCAGTTCTTC	CASSQGFKGLANYNEQFF
few	TRBV11-3	TRBJ2-1	TRBD2	TGTGCCAGCAGCTTAGCGGGAGGGTCCTACAATGAGCAGTTCTTC	CASSLAGGSYNEQFF
.	TRBV4-3	TRBJ1-3	.	TGCGCCAGCAGCCAAGAGCTTAGATCTGGAAACACCATATATTTT	CASSQELRSGNTIYF
.	TRBV25-1	TRBJ2-1	.	TGTGCCAGCAGTGGCCAGGACAGCTACAATGAGCAGTTCTTC	CASSGQDSYNEQFF
.	TRBV12-5	TRBJ2-1	TRBD2	TGTGCTAGTGGTTTGGGGGAGCGGGAGGGCAGGATTGAGCAGTTCTTC	CASGLGEREGRIEQFF
.	TRBV6-4	TRBJ2-2	.	TGTGCCAGCAGTGACAAGGGGACCGGGGAGCTGTTTTTT	CASSDKGTGELFF
.	TRBV6-5	TRBJ2-4	TRBD1	TGTGCCAGCAGTTACCTCCCGGGACAGGGGGGGAACATTCAGTACTTC	CASSYLPGQGGNIQYF
.	TRBV7-8	TRBJ2-3	TRBD2	TGTGCCAGCAGCTTTCGGGAGGCTAGCGGGAGGGATACGCAGTATTTT	CASSFREASGRDTQYF
.	TRBV7-6	TRBJ1-1	TRBD1	TGTGCCAGCAGCCATAGTACCAGGGACAGGGAAGCGGACACTGAAGCTTTCTTT	CASSHSTRDREADTEAFF
once	TRBV10-3	TRBJ1-3	.	TGTGCCATCAGTGAGATGCAGGGAATCATGCGAAACACCATATATTTT	CAISEMQGIMRNTIYF
.	TRBV7-9	TRBJ1-1	.	TGTGCCAGCCGGAGTTGGGCTTCCGAGGGCACTGAAGCTTTCTTT	CASRSWASEGTEAFF
.	TRBV6-6	TRBJ2-2	.	TGTGCCAGCAGTTACTCGAACGGGGGAGTCGGGGAGCTGTTTTTT	CASSYSNGGVGELFF
once	TRBV19	TRBJ2-1	TRBD2	TGTGCCAGTAGTCGTTTGATAGCGGGAGATAATGAGCAGTTCTTC	CASSRLIAGDNEQFF
once	TRBV9	TRBJ2-1	TRBD2	TGTGCCAGCAGCGTAGCCCTAGCGGGGAACAATGAGCAGTTCTTC	CASSVALAGNNEQFF
.	TRBV7-9	TRBJ2-2	TRBD1	TGTGCCAGCAGCTTACCCCCGGGACAGGGGGCGATCACCGGGGAGCTGTTTTTT	CASSLPPGQGAITGELFF
.	TRBV5-4	TRBJ1-6	TRBD1	TGTGCCAGCAGCCTAGGACAGGGCCTAAATTCACCCCTCCACTTT	CASSLGQGLNSPLHF
.	TRBV5-6	TRBJ2-5	.	TGTGCCAGCAGCTTGGGGACGTGGAGGGAGACCCAGTACTTC	CASSLGTWRETQYF
.	TRBV27	TRBJ1-4	TRBD1	TGTGCCAGCAGTTCTGGGACAGGGTATGAAAAACTGTTTTTT	CASSSGTGYEKLFF
.	TRBV7-9	TRBJ2-5	.	TGTGCCAGCAGTCTCTCAGGAAAAGAGACCCAGTACTTC	CASSLSGKETQYF
.	TRBV11-2	TRBJ2-5	.	TGTGCCAGCAGCTTTGCGGTTCAAGAGACCCAGTACTTC	CASSFAVQETQYF